This T cell receptor (beta chain) was sequenced for a study of blood T cell repertoires in COVID-19. The CDR3 has 13 residues. Germline values: CDR1 MDHEN, CDR2 SYDVKM. The ends were cut back, 3 bases at V and 4 bases at J, with 9 bases in the middle. In this sample, this clone turned up a few times. Some clones are missing from TCRdb's copy, which holds only in-frame ones; the method was immunoSEQ multiplex PCR. Among more than 85,000 clones, about 80% were seen once, and the ten largest hold approximately 25%. The material sequenced was peripheral blood. This sequence joins TRBV28 and TRBJ1-2, with a possible D match to TRBD1 (6 bases). The TCR comes from a human donor in a cohort sampled during active COVID-19. CDR3 nucleotides: TGTGCCAGCAGTTTCGCACAGGGCTATGGCTACACCTTC. It yields the protein CASSFAQGYGYTF.